Listed here are 22 T cell receptor beta chains from one sample, sequenced in a study of shared clonotypes between healthy human individuals (dated by TCRdb to about 2020). Libraries were made using the immunoSEQ multiplex PCR assay. TCRdb obtained this table from immuneACCESS and retained in-frame rearrangements with V and J assigned. These tables miss some clones; where compared with another copy, unresolved V genes account for less than half of the shortfall, and the remainder is unexplained. The sample profile shows 2 million to 2.5 million clones; 85% to 95% of them were found once. The leading ten clones occupy approximately 0.39% of the sample. Sequenced input: naive CD4+ T cells from PBMCs. The cell subset or site label for this specimen denotes: CD45RA+ positively selected. All receptors come from a man in his late teens or twenties in good health. Some clones in this sample may be carry-over from other donors' samples.

The J gene is TRBJ2-7, the V gene TRBV28; the D is unclear. The germline V gene has CDR1 MDHEN and CDR2 SYDVKM. Trimming shortened V by 1 base and J by 1 base, and 11 bases separated the two germline ends. This CDR3 contains 15 residues. The CDR3 sequence is CASSLSTTKSYEQYF. As DNA, the CDR3 is TGTGCCAGCAGTTTATCGACGACAAAATCCTACGAGCAGTACTTC.

This clone occurred a few times. This chain connects TRBV25-1 to TRBJ1-2, with a possible D match to TRBD1 (5 bases). This CDR3 is built from 12 residues. Germline CDR1 and CDR2: MGHDK and SYGVNS. V was cut by 7 bases and J by 8 bases, with 14 bases left in between. The CDR3 DNA reads as TGTGCCAGCACAGAGGGGTCGGGAGGCTACACCTTC. Amino acids: CASTEGSGGYTF.

This chain uses TRBV7-6 with TRBJ2-3; weak D call: TRBD1 (6 bases). The CDR3 length is 14 residues. V lost 5 bases and J lost 6, with 15 bases in between. Germline CDR1 SGHVS, CDR2 FNYEAQ. The CDR3 loop reads CASSPLWGPDTQYF. Written as DNA, the CDR3 is TGTGCCAGCAGCCCCCTGTGGGGGCCGGATACGCAGTATTTT. Complete variable domain (other parts from reference TRBV7-6 and TRBJ2-3): GAGVSQSPRYKVTKRGQDVALRCDPISGHVSLYWYRQALGQGPEFLTYFNYEAQQDKSGLPNDRFSAERPEGSISTLTIQRTEQRDSAMYRCASSPLWGPDTQYFGPGTRLTVL.

J is TRBJ2-7 and V is TRBV6-1; 10 bases agree with TRBD2. CDR3 length: 18 amino acids. With V trimmed by 3 bases and J by 7 bases, 18 bases remained unmatched. The germline V gene encodes CDR1 MNHNS and CDR2 SASEGT. The CDR3 DNA is TGTGCCAGCAGTGATCCCGCGGGGAGGCTAGCGGGAGAGGAGGAGCAGTACTTC. It encodes CASSDPAGRLAGEEEQYF.

The chain carries TRBV7-8 and TRBJ2-2; TRBD2 is a possible D gene (6 bases). V lost 4 bases and J lost 1, with 16 bases in between. The CDR3 is 17 residues long. Germline V lookup: CDR1 SGHVS, CDR2 FQNEAQ. This CDR3 reads CASSSHAGGLNTGELFF. CDR3 DNA sequence: TGTGCCAGCAGCTCCCACGCTGGAGGGCTGAACACCGGGGAGCTGTTTTTT.

The V gene is TRBV5-4, the J gene TRBJ2-4, with 8 positions matching TRBD2. This CDR3 is built from 14 residues. CDR1 is SGHNT, CDR2 YYREEE, per germline (reference sequence). J lost 8 bases, V lost 2 bases, and 6 bases had no gene match. CDR3 DNA: TGTGCCAGCAGCTTTGTGACTAGCGAGGACATTCAGTACTTC. Protein product: CASSFVTSEDIQYF.

The gene calls are TRBV28 and TRBJ1-2; 8 bases match TRBD1. The J segment lost 1 base and the V segment lost 4 bases, leaving 11 bases of the junction unmatched. Germline V CDR1 and CDR2: MDHEN, SYDVKM. The CDR3 extends over 17 amino acids. CDR3 sequence (DNA): TGTGCCAGCAGTTCCGGTGGGGGACAGGCAATTAACTATGGCTACACCTTC. Translating it yields CASSSGGGQAINYGYTF.

The CDR3 nucleotides are TGTGCCAGCAGTGGCGGGTGGAACCCAGAGACCCAGTACTTC. It yields the protein CASSGGWNPETQYF. J is TRBJ2-5 and V is TRBV9, with D perhaps matching TRBD2 (5 bases). The CDR3 spans 14 residues. In germline, CDR1 is SGDLS, CDR2 YYNGEE. Trimming took off 5 bases at V and 4 bases at J, with 15 bases between the two ends. The full variable domain, completed using reference TRBV9 and TRBJ2-5, is DSGVTQTPKHLITATGQRVTLRCSPRSGDLSVYWYQQSLDQGLQFLIQYYNGEERAKGNILERFSAQQFPDLHSELNLSSLELGDSALYFCASSGGWNPETQYFGPGTRLLVL.

The chain uses TRBV5-6 and TRBJ2-3; D remains ambiguous. Germline V gives CDR1 SGHDT, CDR2 YYEEEE. There are 14 residues in the CDR3. V dropped 4 bases and J dropped 10 bases, with 19 bases sitting between them. The chain's CDR3 is CASSPPGGLGSQYF. The CDR3 DNA reads as TGTGCCAGCAGCCCCCCCGGTGGGTTGGGTTCGCAGTATTTT.

This chain uses TRBV28 with TRBJ1-1, with D possibly TRBD1 on 5 matching bases. The germline V gene has CDR1 MDHEN and CDR2 SYDVKM. V dropped 11 bases and J dropped 1 base, with 14 bases sitting between them. This CDR3 has 13 amino acids. The CDR3 DNA reads as TGTGCCGTCCGGAGGGACGGGAACACTGAAGCTTTCTTT. As protein: CAVRRDGNTEAFF. Drawing the rest from reference TRBV28 and TRBJ1-1, the complete variable domain is DVKVTQSSRYLVKRTGEKVFLECVQDMDHENMFWYRQDPGLGLRLIYFSYDVKMKEKGDIPEGYSVSREKKERFSLILESASTNQTSMYLCAVRRDGNTEAFFGQGTRLTVV.

The chain couples TRBV6-1 to TRBJ2-7; TRBD1 might be the D (7 bases). The germline gives CDR1 MNHNS, CDR2 SASEGT. The V and J ends lost 6 bases and 3 bases respectively, with 18 bases between them. The CDR3 length is 15 residues. CDR3 region: CASSPWQGGIYEQYF. CDR3 DNA sequence: TGTGCCAGCAGCCCCTGGCAGGGGGGAATCTACGAGCAGTACTTC.

The CDR3 bases are TGTGCCAGCAGTCTGATGAAGACGGGGGGAATGGATTTGGCTTTCTTT. Translation: CASSLMKTGGMDLAFF. The chain joins TRBV27 to TRBJ1-1; TRBD1 might be the D (5 bases). The CDR3 totals 16 residues. The V gene lost 5 bases and the J gene lost 11 bases, with 27 bases spanning the gap. Germline V gene sequence: CDR1 MNHEY, CDR2 SMNVEV (reference sequence).

This clone occurred once. This chain uses TRBV28 with TRBJ2-1; tentative D call: TRBD2 (5 bases). V lost 4 bases, J lost 0 bases, and 19 bases lay in between. The CDR3 runs to 18 residues. Looked up from germline, CDR1 is MDHEN and CDR2 is SYDVKM. The CDR3: CASSSHLSGPSSYNEQFF. For the CDR3, the DNA is TGTGCCAGCAGTTCCCATCTAAGCGGCCCCAGCTCCTACAATGAGCAGTTCTTC. Variable domain in full (rest from reference TRBV28 and TRBJ2-1): DVKVTQSSRYLVKRTGEKVFLECVQDMDHENMFWYRQDPGLGLRLIYFSYDVKMKEKGDIPEGYSVSREKKERFSLILESASTNQTSMYLCASSSHLSGPSSYNEQFFGPGTRLTVL.

In regard to this clone: This clone may be a read error of a much larger clone one base away. This specimen includes other DNA sequences encoding the same CDR3. This chain connects TRBV5-4 to TRBJ2-1, with 9 positions matching TRBD2. CDR3 size: 15 residues. V gave up 0 bases and J gave up 3 bases; unmatched junction bases: 1. Per germline, CDR1 SGHNT and CDR2 YYREEE (reference sequence). This chain's CDR3 is CASSLGLADYNEQFF. Here the CDR3 DNA reads TGTGCCAGCAGCTTGGGACTAGCGGACTACAATGAGCAGTTCTTC.

The chain recombines TRBV9 with TRBJ2-1, with D perhaps TRBD1 or TRBD2 (5 bases each). The CDR3 totals 16 residues. From germline, CDR1 is SGDLS and CDR2 YYNGEE. V was pared by 5 bases and J by 3 bases, with 18 bases between. The CDR3 sequence is CASSGGWGRDYNEQFF. In nucleotides, the CDR3 is TGTGCCAGCAGTGGGGGATGGGGAAGAGACTACAATGAGCAGTTCTTC.

The table lists this clone with a count of one. The CDR3 DNA reads as TGTGCCAGCAGAACAGGGTTGGGTGAAAAACTGTTTTTT. Its protein is CASRTGLGEKLFF. The chain uses TRBV2 and TRBJ1-4; D is possibly TRBD1 (6 bases). Germline CDR1 reads SNHLY; CDR2 reads FYNNEI. CDR3 size: 13 residues. V was cut by 6 bases and J by 7 bases, with 12 bases left in between.

As to this clone: Other DNA sequences in this specimen translate into the identical CDR3. J is TRBJ1-5 and V is TRBV30, with a possible D match to TRBD1 (6 bases). There are 13 residues in the CDR3. V was shortened by 3 bases and J by 6 bases, with 12 bases between the two germline ends. Germline lookup yields CDR1 GTSNPN and CDR2 SVGIG (reference sequence). CDR3 sequence: CAWSPGGGQPQHF. In DNA form, the CDR3 reads TGTGCCTGGAGCCCCGGAGGGGGTCAGCCCCAGCATTTT.

This clone was picked up one time. This sequence joins TRBV6-5 and TRBJ2-7; no clear D gene. V gave up 0 bases and J gave up 6 bases, with 12 bases separating them. This CDR3 is 14 amino acids long. The germline V gene encodes CDR1 MNHEY and CDR2 SVGAGI. CDR3 protein: CASSYSMAGSEQYF. CDR3 in DNA: TGTGCCAGCAGTTACTCGATGGCAGGAAGCGAGCAGTACTTC.

Only one count was recorded for this clone. V gene TRBV5-6 combines with J gene TRBJ1-1; D may be TRBD1 (6 bases). CDR1 and CDR2 (germline): SGHDT, YYEEEE. The ends were cut back, 4 bases at V and 4 bases at J, with 11 bases in the middle. The CDR3 has 13 residues. The CDR3 protein is CASSRAGATEAFF. CDR3 DNA: TGTGCCAGCAGCCGGGCAGGGGCCACTGAAGCTTTCTTT. Full variable domain (rest looked up from reference TRBV5-6 and TRBJ1-1): DAGVTQSPTHLIKTRGQQVTLRCSPKSGHDTVSWYQQALGQGPQFIFQYYEEEERQRGNFPDRFSGHQFPNYSSELNVNALLLGDSALYLCASSRAGATEAFFGQGTRLTVV.

The chain recombines TRBV6-6 with TRBJ2-7; 10 bases align to TRBD1. V shed 2 bases, J shed 5 bases, and the junction held 9 bases outside the gene matches. The CDR3 runs 16 residues. Germline V gene sequence: CDR1 MNHNY, CDR2 SVGAGI (reference sequence). CDR3 protein: CASSYRPGQGSHEQYF. CDR3 nucleotide sequence: TGTGCCAGCAGTTACCGACCGGGACAGGGGTCGCACGAGCAGTACTTC.

Details on this clone: Other DNA sequences within the sample encode an identical CDR3. The chain is built from TRBV5-1 and TRBJ1-2; 7 bases are shared with TRBD1. Trimming removed 3 bases from V and 2 bases from J; junction bases left unmatched: 4. This CDR3 has 14 amino acids. The germline V gene has CDR1 SGHRS and CDR2 YFSETQ. Here the CDR3 reads CASSSLTGNYGYTF. The CDR3 DNA reads as TGCGCCAGCAGCTCCTTGACAGGGAACTATGGCTACACCTTC.

The chain combines TRBV15 with TRBJ2-5; D gene unclear. Germline CDR1 is LNHNV and CDR2 is YYDKDF (reference sequence). The CDR3 runs to 15 residues. Trimming removed 0 bases from V and 1 base from J, with 9 bases in between. This chain's CDR3 is CATSRDEPFQETQYF. CDR3 nucleotide sequence: TGTGCCACCAGCAGAGATGAACCTTTCCAAGAGACCCAGTACTTC.